The present entry profiles one TCR beta chain with its context. No antigen is known for it. Per-base quality was not reported, and no clone a single base away is much larger than it. The sample comes from a study of T cell responses to AZD1222 COVID-19 vaccine (dated by TCRdb to the early 2020s). About the investigation overall: TCR sequencing covered some 240 trial participants: 207 given two doses of AZD1222 and approximately 25 given two doses of MenACWY control vaccine. Trial participants were enrolled into age subgroups of 18-55, 56-69 and 70-plus years, which contained around 140, 26 and 57 TCR-sequenced participants, respectively. Here is what the overall study found, with its caveats: Reportedly, almost half of the unique spike-specific TCRs recognized epitopes lying outside the regions that are mutated in the B.1.351 and B.1.1.7 variants. The 56-69-year group was small, and its depth increase did not reach significance, likely because of low power. Conclusions about previously exposed vaccinees are limited because only 6 or 7 AZD1222 recipients were SARS-CoV-2 seropositive at baseline. After two AZD1222 doses, both the breadth and the depth of spike-specific TCRs were significantly higher than at day 0 and than in MenACWY recipients. Participants were mostly white British and included more females than males, and it was suggested by the authors that clonal diversity may have been underestimated. The vaccine-associated CD4 TCRs covered the entire spike protein, and the dominant responses fell in regions 160-218 and 743-854. Because no day 14 peak-response samples were available, repertoires were characterized only after the peak T cell response.

Interpreted using the paper, the time point label stands for: about 28 days (+/-7) after the second vaccine dose. AZD1222 recipients whose second dose came at about 4 weeks and those whose second dose came at about 12 weeks were combined into one group, since spike-specific TCR depth and breadth did not differ between the two schedules. Vaccinee samples were obtained from the UK trials COV001 and COV002, which included a single-blind randomized controlled phase 2/3 trial of AZD1222 (ChAdOx1 nCoV-19) in healthy adults. Trial participant PBMC samples were collected at day 0 and day 28 after the second dose for TCRbeta chain sequencing. The CDR3 regions of human TCRbeta chains were analyzed by immunosequencing. In the original analysis: Repertoire TCRs were matched against a reference library of SARS-CoV-2-specific TCRs generated with the MIRA antigen-specificity platform. Breadth meant the fraction of unique TCRs that were SARS-CoV-2-associated, whereas depth meant the fraction of total T cells that were SARS-CoV-2-associated. Each spike-specific TCR was assigned to its reactive spike region and to a CD4 or CD8 class using the MIRA data. Log10-transformed breadth and depth values were compared by one-way ANOVA with Sidak's multiple comparisons tests. The immuneACCESS repertoire file appears here via TCRdb, limited to in-frame rearrangements. These files lack a portion of the clones; in checked studies, under half of the deficit traces to unresolved V genes, and the cause of the others is not known. The V and J calls and clone size are taken from that table; D and trimming were inferred from the DNA. The sample contains 120,000 to 150,000 clones, approximately 90% of them found a single time. In total, the top ten clones hold about 3.8% of the sample.

The trim is 1 base for V and 5 bases for J, with a gap of 9 bases between the germline ends. The CDR3 covers 13 residues, taking in both the cysteine and the phenylalanine. Just the 39-base CDR3 DNA is kept, in frame starting at base 1. CDR1 and CDR2 are read off the germline V gene (reference sequence) as SEHNR and FQNEAQ. The sample was peripheral blood, taken 28 days after the second AZD1222 dose. This TCR derives from an adult who received the AZD1222 COVID-19 vaccine. The sequence links TRBV7-9 to TRBJ2-7; no D gene can be assigned with confidence. The sequence in DNA is TGTGCCAGCAGCTTAGGTAGTTGGGACGAGCAGTACTTC. This codes for CASSLGSWDEQYF. The full variable domain, completed from the reference TRBV7-9 and TRBJ2-7 proteins outside the CDR3, reads DTGVSQNPRHKITKRGQNVTFRCDPISEHNRLYWYRQTLGQGPEFLTYFQNEAQLEKSRLLSDRFSAERPKGSFSTLEIQRTEQGDSAMYLCASSLGSWDEQYFGPGTRLTVT.